A selection of T cell receptor beta chains follows, all from one sample in a study of CD8+CD57+ T cells in acquired aplastic anemia. TCRdb analysed the reads with MiXCR anew, one entry per CDR3 protein. This sample has about 190,000 distinct CDR3 sequences, with about half found just once. The sequenced sample was sorted CD4+, CD8+, or CD8+CD57+ T cells (not recorded which) from PBMCs. The source is a human donor in good health, serving as a control. CDR3s leave out the opening cysteine and the closing phenylalanine or tryptophan.

len,j_gene,v_gene,CDR3aa
14,TRBJ1-6,TRBV3-1,ASSYSNPTGDSPLH
12,TRBJ1-1,TRBV19,ASIKTETNTEAF
12,TRBJ1-2,TRBV24-1,ATSDTTTTYGYT
13,TRBJ2-5,TRBV20-1,SAISGSTAGETQY
14,TRBJ1-6,TRBV10-3,AISESGQTFNSPLH
10,TRBJ1-1,TRBV25-1,ASAAGVTEAS
11,TRBJ1-4,TRBV5-1,AGSLATKEKLF
9,TRBJ1-2,TRBV24-1,ATSEGQGYT
11,TRBJ1-1,TRBV7-2,ASSPRDRSEAF
10,TRBJ1-3,TRBV29-1,SVEGNGNTIY
14,TRBJ2-7,TRBV6-1,ASSINRDRVHYEQY
10,TRBJ2-1,TRBV2,ASSGDYNEQF
12,TRBJ1-1,TRBV10-2,ASSALAGNTEAF
12,TRBJ1-2,TRBV7-3,ASSYDRQSGGYT
12,TRBJ1-1,TRBV10-3,AINVRAGKAEAF
18,TRBJ2-3,TRBV11-2,ASSRDGTPIPDPDTDTQY
11,TRBJ1-5,TRBV25-1,ASTGGVGQSQR
10,TRBJ1-1,TRBV7-2,ASSLARWKAF
14,TRBJ1-1,TRBV5-1,ASSRGQSYMNTETF
16,TRBJ1-6,TRBV30,AWSDAGQGLKNNSPLH
10,TRBJ1-1,TRBV29-1,SVEQGVTEAF
13,TRBJ1-2,TRBV24-1,ATKDSDSRLYGYT
10,TRBJ2-7,TRBV19,ASSISGGMQY
14,TRBJ2-6,TRBV15,AVASGEESGANVLT
12,TRBJ1-1,TRBV29-1,SVVPGHSNTEAF
11,TRBJ2-7,TRBV7-2,ASRLWTGSEQY
12,TRBJ1-6,TRBV7-2,ASSLGGEGSPLH
18,TRBJ2-1,TRBV5-8,ASSLRGASFSLSSYNEQF
10,TRBJ1-2,TRBV20-1,SAKMGNYGYT
15,TRBJ1-1,TRBV6-5,ASSYTPSGTASTEAF
13,TRBJ2-1,TRBV6-5,ASSYSGQNYNEQF
13,TRBJ2-7,TRBV19,ASSIWAGESYEQY
19,TRBJ2-3,TRBV24-1,ATSDPRTGGNLNPSTDTQY
11,TRBJ1-2,TRBV28,ASLPGVSYGYT
14,TRBJ2-5,TRBV9,ASSPLAGVGQETQY
9,TRBJ1-1,TRBV29-1,SANDRGEAF
15,TRBJ2-3,TRBV7-2,ASSPTRGSGVTDTQY
12,TRBJ1-1,TRBV5-1,ASREGGVNTEAF
9,TRBJ2-1,TRBV7-2,ASRQGPEQF
14,TRBJ1-2,TRBV6-1,ASRRDKTNTNYGYT
14,TRBJ2-3,TRBV15,ATSRTSGGHGDTQY
11,TRBJ1-1,TRBV15,ATSRGGNTEAF
12,TRBJ2-1,TRBV25-1,ASSDRSRADEQF
11,TRBJ1-1,TRBV24-1,ATRDSKNTEAF
12,TRBJ2-7,TRBV10-2,ASQGTGVSYEQY
14,TRBJ1-5,TRBV7-3,ASRATGLLSNQPQH
18,TRBJ1-5,TRBV19,ASSIRPSGLHAYSISPQH
13,TRBJ1-4,TRBV5-1,ASSAGTGINEKLF
16,TRBJ2-1,TRBV15,ATSFRVDSGAVYNEQF
12,TRBJ1-2,TRBV4-1,ASRPGWGDYGYT
11,TRBJ2-1,TRBV7-9,ASSFAPGNEQF
12,TRBJ2-5,TRBV6-2/TRBV6-3,ASHGGQGGKTQY
11,TRBJ1-1,TRBV12-3/TRBV12-4,ASSLGWNTEAF
13,TRBJ2-1,TRBV9,ASNVLGGEYNEQF
17,TRBJ2-3,TRBV15,ATSIIQGAGGGTTDTQY
11,TRBJ2-3,TRBV20-1,RIGGHGTDTQY
15,TRBJ1-3,TRBV5-8,ASSLGVNPPDGNTIY